This T cell receptor (beta chain) was identified in a study of blood T cell repertoires in COVID-19. Original analysis: Researchers report that nucleated cell counts were estimated from reference gene primer amplification. TCRdb's table, derived via immunoSEQ multiplex PCR, lists solely in-frame clones and lacks some. V and J calls and clone size follow that table, whereas D and trimming were derived from the DNA. The repertoire holds 5,500 to 6,000 clones, with around 84% as singletons. The sequencing sample was made of peripheral blood. The receptor was isolated from a human donor in a cohort sampled during active COVID-19.

CDR3 residues: CAIRPGRERDTQYF. The CDR3 DNA is TGTGCCATCAGACCCGGGAGGGAGAGGGATACGCAGTATTTT. The rearrangement joins TRBV10-3 to TRBJ2-3; 8 nucleotides agree with TRBD2. V dropped 6 bases and J dropped 6; count of bases not matched to a gene: 8. CDR1 and CDR2 (germline): ENHRY, SYGVKD. The CDR3 totals 14 residues.